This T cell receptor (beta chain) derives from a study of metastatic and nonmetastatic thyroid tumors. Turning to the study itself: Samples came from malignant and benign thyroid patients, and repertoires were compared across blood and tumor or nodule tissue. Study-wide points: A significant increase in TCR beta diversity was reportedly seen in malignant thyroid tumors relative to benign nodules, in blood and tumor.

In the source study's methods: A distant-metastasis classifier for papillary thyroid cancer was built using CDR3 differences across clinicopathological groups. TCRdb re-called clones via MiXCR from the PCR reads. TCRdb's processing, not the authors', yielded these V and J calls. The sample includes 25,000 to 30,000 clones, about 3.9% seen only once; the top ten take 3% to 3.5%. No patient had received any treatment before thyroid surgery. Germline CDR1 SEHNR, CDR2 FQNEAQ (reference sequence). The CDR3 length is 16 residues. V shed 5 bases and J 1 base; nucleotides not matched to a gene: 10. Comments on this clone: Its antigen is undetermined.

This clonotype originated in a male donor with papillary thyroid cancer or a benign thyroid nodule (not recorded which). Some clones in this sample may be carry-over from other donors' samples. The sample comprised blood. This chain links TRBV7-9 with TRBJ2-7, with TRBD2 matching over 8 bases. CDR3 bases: TGTGCCAGCAGCAAACCTAGCGGGCACAGTTCCTACGAGCAGTACTTC. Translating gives CASSKPSGHSSYEQYF.